What follows is one TCR beta chain and its context. Germline values: CDR1 GTSNPN, CDR2 SVGIG (reference sequence). CDR3 size: 12 residues. V was shortened by 5 bases and J by 8 bases, with 12 bases between the two germline ends. The entry originates in a study of OX40 agonist ivuxolimab in advanced cancers. Study as a whole: Six ivuxolimab dose levels, 0.01 to 10 mg/kg, were given intravenously every 2 weeks. Participants averaged roughly 57 years of age (range about 23 to 90) and were about 85% male.

Produced via immunoSEQ multiplex PCR; TCRdb's table is partial and in-frame only. Of under 110,000 clones in the sample, 90% are singletons; the top ten hold approximately 0.52%. Sequenced here: CD4+ or CD8+ T cells sorted from blood, sampled in a trial of the OX40 agonist ivuxolimab. This sequence was found in an adult with an advanced solid tumor such as melanoma, head and neck, liver or kidney cancer. V is TRBV30 and J is TRBJ1-4; D is undetermined. CDR3: CAWSGSGEKLFF. The CDR3 nucleotides read TGTGCCTGGTCGGGGTCGGGGGAAAAACTGTTTTTT. The complete variable domain, with remaining parts taken from reference TRBV30 and TRBJ1-4, reads SQTIHQWPATLVQPVGSPLSLECTVEGTSNPNLYWYRQAAGRGLQLLFYSVGIGQISSEVPQNLSASRPQDRQFILSSKKLLLSDSGFYLCAWSGSGEKLFFGSGTQLSVL.